This entry features one T cell receptor (beta chain) sequence. This sample was taken from a study of CD8+ T cells in alopecia areata. After isolation, RNA underwent reverse transcription to generate cDNA as the sequencing template. Only in-frame clones appear in the TCRdb table, and some are missing; sequencing was by immunoSEQ multiplex PCR. The data contain 140,000 to 150,000 clones, under 60% of them singletons. The sequenced sample was CD4+ T cells sorted from blood, obtained at week 0. The clonotype originates from a human donor with alopecia areata.

The DNA of the CDR3 is TGTGCCAGCAGCTTCGTACAGGGCCCGAACACTGAAGCTTTCTTT. This gives the protein CASSFVQGPNTEAFF. The chain carries TRBV5-6 and TRBJ1-1; D might be TRBD1 (6 bases). The V and J ends lost 2 bases and 1 base respectively, with 12 bases between them. Germline CDR1 reads SGHDT; CDR2 reads YYEEEE. The CDR3 totals 15 residues.